The T cell receptor (beta chain) under discussion was sequenced for a study of T cells expressing NK-cell markers. Study-wide findings and caveats: Dominant NKG2C+ clonotypes accounted for roughly 1.0-8% of CD8+ T cells in several donors. Whether expanded NKG2C+ T cell clones were HCMV-specific remained unclear. These clonotypes additionally ranked first within the CD3+CD56-NKG2C+ fraction of a handful of donors.

As for this clonotype: Its target is not known.

The germline V gene encodes CDR1 SGHNT and CDR2 YYREEE (reference sequence). CDR3 length: 16 residues. Beta-chain TCR cDNA was generated via 5'RACE template switching with UMIs. From its re-call of the 5' RACE reads, TCRdb lists each CDR3 protein once, without DNA. The sample shows 300,000 to 500,000 distinct CDR3 sequences, and about 10% sits with its ten largest clones. The chain has TRBV5-4 and TRBJ1-5; absent DNA, TCRdb's TRBD1 call cannot be checked. The sequence was obtained from a woman between 45 and 60 years old in good health. The sample consisted of blood T cells: a sorted CD56 or NKG2C T cell subset, CD4+ or CD8+ T cells, or bulk PBMC T cells (not recorded which). CDR3 region: CASSFSGAGPNQPQHF.